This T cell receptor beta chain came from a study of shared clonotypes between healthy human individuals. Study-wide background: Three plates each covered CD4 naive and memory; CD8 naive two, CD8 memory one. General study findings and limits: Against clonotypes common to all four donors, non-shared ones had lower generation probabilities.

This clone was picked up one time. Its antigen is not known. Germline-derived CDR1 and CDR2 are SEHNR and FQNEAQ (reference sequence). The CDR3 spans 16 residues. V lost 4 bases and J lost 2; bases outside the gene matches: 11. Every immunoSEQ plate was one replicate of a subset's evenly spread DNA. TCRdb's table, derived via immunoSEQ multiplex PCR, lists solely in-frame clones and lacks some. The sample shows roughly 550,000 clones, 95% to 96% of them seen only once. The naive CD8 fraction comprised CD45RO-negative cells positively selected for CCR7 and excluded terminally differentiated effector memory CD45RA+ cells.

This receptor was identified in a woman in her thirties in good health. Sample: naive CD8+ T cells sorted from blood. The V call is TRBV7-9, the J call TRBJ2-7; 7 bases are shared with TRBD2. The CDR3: CASSSHVGLPPYEQYF. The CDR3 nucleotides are TGTGCCAGCAGCTCCCATGTGGGACTACCGCCCTACGAGCAGTACTTC.